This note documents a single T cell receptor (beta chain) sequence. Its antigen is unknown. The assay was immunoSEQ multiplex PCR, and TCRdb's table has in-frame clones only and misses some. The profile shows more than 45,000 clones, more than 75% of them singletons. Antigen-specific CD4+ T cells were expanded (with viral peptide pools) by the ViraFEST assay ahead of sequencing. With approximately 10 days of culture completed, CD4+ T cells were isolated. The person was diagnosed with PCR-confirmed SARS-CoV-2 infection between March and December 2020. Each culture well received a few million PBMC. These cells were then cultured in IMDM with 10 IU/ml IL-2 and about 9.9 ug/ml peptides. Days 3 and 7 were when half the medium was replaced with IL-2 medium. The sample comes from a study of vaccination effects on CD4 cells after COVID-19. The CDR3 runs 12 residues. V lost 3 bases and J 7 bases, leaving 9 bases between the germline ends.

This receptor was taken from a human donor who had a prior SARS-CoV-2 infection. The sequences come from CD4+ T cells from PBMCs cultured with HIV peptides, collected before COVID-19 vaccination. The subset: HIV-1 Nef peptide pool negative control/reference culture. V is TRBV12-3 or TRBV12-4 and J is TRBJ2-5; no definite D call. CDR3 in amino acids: CASSFYGGTQYF. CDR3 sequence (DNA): TGTGCCAGCAGTTTTTATGGTGGGACCCAGTACTTC.